These T cell receptor beta chains were read from a single sample in a study of T cell responses to AZD1222 COVID-19 vaccine. This table comes from immunoSEQ multiplex PCR, and its TCRdb copy is limited to in-frame clones, with some not included. The table lists 65,000 to 80,000 clones, about 91% of them singletons. The sample was peripheral blood, taken on day 0 of MenACWY control vaccination. The receptors were sampled from an adult in good health. The conserved cysteine and the conserved F or W are not part of the CDR3 here. Some rows have no size entry. The others give once, few or many, or a class for an expanded clone.

v_gene: TRBV2; abundance: once; CDR3aa: ASSQRGRTDTQY
v_gene: TRBV14; abundance: -; CDR3aa: ASSQGPAREQY
v_gene: TRBV5-5; abundance: -; CDR3aa: ASSLVDTPRYGYT
v_gene: TRBV9; abundance: -; CDR3aa: ASSVGPTPGGYNEQF
v_gene: TRBV7-6; abundance: -; CDR3aa: ASSLMGMGANTGELF
v_gene: TRBV7-9; abundance: -; CDR3aa: ASSLDGTANYGYT
v_gene: TRBV6-5; abundance: -; CDR3aa: ASSSPGQGHYEQY
v_gene: TRBV7-9; abundance: -; CDR3aa: ASSQIQETQY
v_gene: TRBV19; abundance: medium-sized; CDR3aa: ASRPGQGIGNTIY
v_gene: TRBV7-3; abundance: -; CDR3aa: ASSFQRTSGSNEQF
v_gene: TRBV2; abundance: -; CDR3aa: ASSERAGASETQY
v_gene: TRBV5-1; abundance: -; CDR3aa: ASSNWRPDDNEQF
v_gene: TRBV6-5; abundance: -; CDR3aa: ATQRLGSSYEQY
v_gene: TRBV6-1; abundance: -; CDR3aa: ASSEYEGTEQY
v_gene: TRBV4-3; abundance: -; CDR3aa: ASSHSGRGDDTQY
v_gene: TRBV19; abundance: -; CDR3aa: ASSSRGTDTQY
v_gene: TRBV7-9; abundance: -; CDR3aa: ASSLAHATDTQY
v_gene: TRBV5-1; abundance: -; CDR3aa: ASSSSLSAPGAEAF
v_gene: TRBV19; abundance: -; CDR3aa: ASSRIDRGNNQPQH
v_gene: TRBV5-8; abundance: -; CDR3aa: ASSLGSSYNSPLH
v_gene: TRBV5-6; abundance: -; CDR3aa: ASSRQGSNYGYT
v_gene: TRBV11-1; abundance: -; CDR3aa: ASSSGRGTYEQY
v_gene: TRBV4-3; abundance: -; CDR3aa: ASSQDGRGRDEQF
v_gene: TRBV5-8; abundance: -; CDR3aa: ASSLEKTTASYEQY
v_gene: TRBV6-6; abundance: -; CDR3aa: ASTETGTYEQY
v_gene: TRBV24-1; abundance: few; CDR3aa: ATGTGTSETQY
v_gene: TRBV11-3; abundance: once; CDR3aa: ASSLGGVQTGELF
v_gene: TRBV28; abundance: -; CDR3aa: ASSLGTANYGYT
v_gene: TRBV19; abundance: -; CDR3aa: ASSIRGTSGYEQY
v_gene: TRBV7-9; abundance: -; CDR3aa: ASSLGGVDYGYT
v_gene: TRBV3-1/TRBV3-2; abundance: -; CDR3aa: ASSQERTSEETQY
v_gene: TRBV7-9; abundance: -; CDR3aa: ATRWGLDDGETQY
v_gene: TRBV7-2; abundance: -; CDR3aa: ASSFSGRTDTQY
v_gene: TRBV15; abundance: -; CDR3aa: ATSRDVGSGNTIY
v_gene: TRBV7-9; abundance: -; CDR3aa: ASSPPGQGATGYT
v_gene: TRBV4-3; abundance: -; CDR3aa: ASSQDLGTEPQH
v_gene: TRBV19; abundance: once; CDR3aa: ASSSQRAEAF
v_gene: TRBV4-1; abundance: -; CDR3aa: ASSQNEGSSGNTIY
v_gene: TRBV18; abundance: once; CDR3aa: ASSPLGAVGGYT
v_gene: TRBV5-1; abundance: -; CDR3aa: ASSLQSSTDTQY
v_gene: TRBV27; abundance: -; CDR3aa: ASSFFPTGETQY
v_gene: TRBV5-1; abundance: once; CDR3aa: ASSTGGAPKETQY
v_gene: TRBV5-4; abundance: once; CDR3aa: ASSRDKAGGTEAF
v_gene: TRBV7-9; abundance: -; CDR3aa: ASSPPRAGAGLASNEQF
v_gene: TRBV18; abundance: -; CDR3aa: ASSPKGSPEAF
v_gene: TRBV19; abundance: -; CDR3aa: ASSIVAGGSYGYT
v_gene: TRBV2; abundance: -; CDR3aa: ASTRSGLAGGPEQY